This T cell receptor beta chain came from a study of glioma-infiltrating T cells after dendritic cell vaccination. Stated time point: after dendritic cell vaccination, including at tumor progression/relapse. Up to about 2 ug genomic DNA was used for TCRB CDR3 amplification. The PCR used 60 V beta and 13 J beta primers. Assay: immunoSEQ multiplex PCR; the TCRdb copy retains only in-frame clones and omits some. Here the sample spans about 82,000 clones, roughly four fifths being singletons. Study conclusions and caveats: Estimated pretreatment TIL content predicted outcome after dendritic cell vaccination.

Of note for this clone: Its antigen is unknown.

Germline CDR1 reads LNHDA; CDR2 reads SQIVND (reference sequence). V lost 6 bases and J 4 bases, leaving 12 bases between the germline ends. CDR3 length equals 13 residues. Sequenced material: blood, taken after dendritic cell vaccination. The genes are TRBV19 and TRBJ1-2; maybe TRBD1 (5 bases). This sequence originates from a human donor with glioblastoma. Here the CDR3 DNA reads TGTGCCAGTAGGAACGCGGGGGTCTATGGCTACACCTTC. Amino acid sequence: CASRNAGVYGYTF.